This T cell receptor (beta chain) stems from a study of blood T cells in healthy people across ages. Study-level background: About one barcoded beta molecule per two T cells was the capture yield of template switching. Study findings and constraints: The unsorted PBMCs prevented any conclusive comparison of naive versus antigen-experienced cells.

The CDR3 has 15 residues. J was trimmed by 2 bases and V by 6 bases; bases with no gene match: 8. The germline V gene encodes CDR1 MNHNY and CDR2 SVGAGI (reference sequence). It was with a sample-barcoded 5' primer and a J-beta primer mix that a second PCR of roughly 7 to 12 cycles was run. Each CDR3 protein gets one entry after TCRdb re-called the 5' RACE reads with MiXCR. Of fewer than 700,000 distinct CDR3 sequences in the sample, 40% to 50% were seen once. This clonotype has ten or more counts. As yet, its antigen is unknown. Isolation per sample recovered at least 7 million PBMCs. This TCR was recovered from a man aged 80 or over in good health. This chain links TRBV6-6 with TRBJ2-3; 7 bases are a match to TRBD1. Material: blood. The chain's CDR3 is CASSPGQVHTDTQYF. CDR3 sequence (DNA): TGTGCCAGCAGCCCTGGACAGGTTCACACAGATACGCAGTATTTT.